This T cell receptor beta chain was found in a study of cytotoxic CD8 clonotypes in ibrutinib-treated CLL. Study-level background: Response samples were taken after a median of approximately 11 months on treatment, range 6 to 36. General study points: Baseline values of clonality outstripped age-matched healthy donors and followed circulating CD8+ T-cell counts. Clonality went up at ibrutinib response and then declined back toward baseline at progression. Public clonotypes, rarely seen, contracted or held steady on treatment.

A remark on this clone: Its cognate antigen is unknown.

Clones were read by immunoSEQ multiplex PCR, and TCRdb kept only the in-frame ones, dropping some. The data hold about 50,000 clones, with about 57% observed a single time. The sample was PBMCs, taken after 24 months of ibrutinib treatment. The sequence derives from a human donor with chronic lymphocytic leukemia.

The CDR3 bases are TGTGCCAGCAGCCCTGGGGACAGGGGTATAGTCGAGCAGTACTTC. It encodes CASSPGDRGIVEQYF. V usage is TRBV5-4 and J usage is TRBJ2-7; 10 bases fit TRBD1. There are 15 residues in the CDR3. With 4 bases clipped from V and 6 bases from J, the junction kept 10 bases outside the gene matches. CDR1 is SGHNT and CDR2 is YYREEE in the germline V gene (reference sequence). Complete variable domain (other parts from reference TRBV5-4 and TRBJ2-7): ETGVTQSPTHLIKTRGQQVTLRCSSQSGHNTVSWYQQALGQGPQFIFQYYREEENGRGNFPPRFSGLQFPNYSSELNVNALELDDSALYLCASSPGDRGIVEQYFGPGTRLTVT.